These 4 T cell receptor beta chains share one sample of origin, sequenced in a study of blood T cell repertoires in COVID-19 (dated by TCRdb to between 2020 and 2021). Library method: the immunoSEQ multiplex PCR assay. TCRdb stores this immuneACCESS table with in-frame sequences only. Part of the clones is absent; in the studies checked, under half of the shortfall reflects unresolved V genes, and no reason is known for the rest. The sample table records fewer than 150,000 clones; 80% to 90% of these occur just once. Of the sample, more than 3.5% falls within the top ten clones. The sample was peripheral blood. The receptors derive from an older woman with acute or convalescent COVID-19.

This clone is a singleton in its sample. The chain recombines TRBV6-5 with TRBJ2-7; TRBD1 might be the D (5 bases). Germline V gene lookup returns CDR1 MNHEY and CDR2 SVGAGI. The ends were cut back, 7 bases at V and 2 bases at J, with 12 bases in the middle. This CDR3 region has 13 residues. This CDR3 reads CASKGNGAYEQYF. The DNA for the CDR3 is TGTGCCAGCAAGGGGAACGGTGCCTACGAGCAGTACTTC.

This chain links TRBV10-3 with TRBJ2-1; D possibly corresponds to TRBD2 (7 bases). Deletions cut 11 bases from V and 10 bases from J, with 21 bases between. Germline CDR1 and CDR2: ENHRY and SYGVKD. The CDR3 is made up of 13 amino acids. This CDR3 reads CALRGDPRGEQFF. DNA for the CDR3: TGTGCCCTAAGGGGGGATCCGCGGGGGGAGCAGTTCTTC.

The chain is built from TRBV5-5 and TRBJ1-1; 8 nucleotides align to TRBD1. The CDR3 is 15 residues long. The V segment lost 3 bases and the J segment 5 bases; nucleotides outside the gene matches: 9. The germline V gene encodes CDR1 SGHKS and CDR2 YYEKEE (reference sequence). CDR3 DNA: TGTGCCAGCAGCTGGGCAGGGGGCGAGTTTACTGAAGCTTTCTTT. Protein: CASSWAGGEFTEAFF.

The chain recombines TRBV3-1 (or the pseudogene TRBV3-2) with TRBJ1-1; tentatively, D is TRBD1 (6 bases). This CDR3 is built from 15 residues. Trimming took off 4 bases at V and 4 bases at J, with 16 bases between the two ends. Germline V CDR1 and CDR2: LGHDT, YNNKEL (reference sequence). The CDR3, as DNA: TGTGCCAGCAGCCTAGACGGGGGGGCGGGCACTGAAGCTTTCTTT. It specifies CASSLDGGAGTEAFF.